This T cell receptor (beta chain) was captured by sequencing in a study of CD8 T cells in Susac syndrome. Reverse transcription of about 0.45 to 1 ug RNA was performed with random hexamers. Amplification of TCR beta CDR3 used immunoSEQ multiplex PCR across 54 Vbeta and 13 Jbeta. TCRdb analysed the immunoSEQ multiplex PCR reads with MiXCR anew, one entry per CDR3 protein. The sample has about 71,000 distinct CDR3 sequences; around 96% are singletons. Note on this clonotype: The antigen remains unidentified.

Sequencing targeted TCR beta in blood CD8+ and CD4+ T cells. Study-wide results and caveats: By the study's own acknowledgment, its TCR sequencing and HLA analysis included relatively few individuals.

The sequenced sample consisted of CD4+ T cells from PBMCs. The TCR comes from a human donor with multiple sclerosis.

CDR3 sequence: CASSLGAGDGYTF. CDR3 in DNA: TGTGCCAGCAGTTTAGGGGCAGGTGATGGCTACACCTTC. This rearrangement joins TRBV12-3 or TRBV12-4 to TRBJ1-2; D gene uncertain. CDR3 length: 13 residues. The ends were cut back, 1 base at V and 6 bases at J, with 9 bases in the middle.